This T cell receptor (beta chain) is drawn from a study of T cell repertoires in cytomegalovirus infection. Germline values: CDR1 MNHEY, CDR2 SVGEGT. Trimming stripped 5 bases from V and 2 bases from J, with 21 bases between. This CDR3 region has 17 residues. Study observations and caveats: Dominant in the ex vivo response were TCR beta clonotypes restricted by HLA-C and specific for CMV.

TCRdb called the reads again in MiXCR, with one record for every CDR3 protein. The sample holds hundreds of thousands of distinct CDR3 sequences, about 8.8% seen once. This clonotype has ten or more counts. Its specificity is not known. The sample comprised PBMCs. The sequence came from a human donor in good health (CMV status not recorded). Some clones in this sample may be carry-over from other donors' samples. The chain couples TRBV6-2 or TRBV6-3 to TRBJ2-5; possible D gene TRBD1, 6 bases. CDR3 residues: CASSRPTGFQWQETQYF. CDR3 nucleotide sequence: TGTGCCAGCAGTCGACCGACAGGATTTCAGTGGCAAGAGACCCAGTACTTC.